This T cell receptor beta chain is drawn from a study of blood T cell repertoires in COVID-19. Only a few counts were recorded for this clone. CDR1 and CDR2 (germline): LGHDT, YNNKEL (reference sequence). This CDR3 spans 18 amino acids. V dropped 3 bases and J dropped 0; count of bases not matched to a gene: 10. Produced via immunoSEQ multiplex PCR; TCRdb's table is partial and in-frame only. This sample has a few hundred thousand clones, with approximately 90% found just once. This TCR was sampled from a man aged 25 to 40 who had recovered from COVID-19. The chain links TRBV3-1 (or the pseudogene TRBV3-2) to TRBJ2-7, with 11 nucleotides matching TRBD2. The sample comprised peripheral blood. The CDR3 protein is CASSQLSPLAGGSYEQYF. The CDR3 bases are TGTGCCAGCAGCCAGCTCTCGCCCCTAGCGGGGGGCTCCTACGAGCAGTACTTC.